A single sample gave rise to the 18 T cell receptor beta chains below, sequenced in a study of cytomegalovirus exposure and HLA in healthy donors. Primers: 60 Vbeta forward and 13 Jbeta reverse. Some clones are missing from TCRdb's copy, which holds only in-frame ones; the method was immunoSEQ multiplex PCR. The sample records hundreds of thousands of clones, 60% to 85% being singletons. The source material was PBMCs. All receptors come from a man aged 40-50 years in good health and CMV-seronegative.

The V and J genes are TRBV29-1 and TRBJ2-3; D might be TRBD2 (6 bases). The CDR3 is 14 amino acids. V was trimmed by 3 bases and J by 6 bases, leaving 16 bases between them. The germline V gene has CDR1 SQVTM and CDR2 ANQGSEA. CDR3 bases: TGCAGCGTTGAGGGACTCTCAAGGGCGGATACGCAGTATTTT. It is translated as CSVEGLSRADTQYF.

This clone appeared a single time. The V gene is TRBV9, the J gene TRBJ2-1, with TRBD2 identical over 8 bases. The germline V gene has CDR1 SGDLS and CDR2 YYNGEE. V shed 0 bases, J shed 4 bases, and the junction held 3 bases outside the gene matches. This CDR3 has 15 residues. The CDR3 DNA is TGTGCCAGCAGCGTAGCGGCTAGCGGGTACAATGAGCAGTTCTTC. It translates to CASSVAASGYNEQFF.

The chain joins TRBV19 to TRBJ2-7; 10 bases agree with TRBD1. V shed 5 bases, J shed 6 bases, and the junction held 7 bases outside the gene matches. Germline CDR1 reads LNHDA; CDR2 reads SQIVND (reference sequence). The CDR3 has 14 amino acids. CDR3 DNA sequence: TGTGCCAGTAGTGACGGGACAGGGGAACTCGAGCAGTACTTC. Amino acids: CASSDGTGELEQYF. Looking up the rest from reference TRBV19 and TRBJ2-7 gives the full variable domain: DGGITQSPKYLFRKEGQNVTLSCEQNLNHDAMYWYRQDPGQGLRLIYYSQIVNDFQKGDIAEGYSVSREKKESFPLTVTSAQKNPTAFYLCASSDGTGELEQYFGPGTRLTVT.

The V gene is TRBV2, the J gene TRBJ1-2; possibly TRBD1 for D (5 bases). The CDR3 is 14 amino acids. Between the trimmed V and J ends, which lost 1 base and 1 base, there was a span of 7 bases. Germline V lookup: CDR1 SNHLY, CDR2 FYNNEI. The CDR3 nucleotides read TGTGCCAGCAGTGAAGGGGGCCATAACTATGGCTACACCTTC. This sequence encodes CASSEGGHNYGYTF.

V gene TRBV6-6 combines with J gene TRBJ2-7; possible D gene TRBD1, 5 bases. CDR1 is MNHNY and CDR2 is SVGAGI in the germline V gene (reference sequence). V gave up 6 bases and J gave up 1 base, with 13 bases separating them. CDR3 length: 14 residues. CDR3 nucleotides: TGTGCCAGCAGCGGGCAGGGAAAATCCTACGAGCAGTACTTC. This sequence encodes CASSGQGKSYEQYF.

The chain uses TRBV6-1 and TRBJ2-5, with 7 bases lining up with TRBD2. Germline V gene sequence: CDR1 MNHNS, CDR2 SASEGT. The CDR3 has 15 amino acids. V was pared by 0 bases and J by 4 bases, with 5 bases of the junction left unmatched. CDR3 coding DNA: TGTGCCAGCAGTGAAGCAGTGGGGAGGGGAGAGACCCAGTACTTC. Amino acid sequence: CASSEAVGRGETQYF.

The chain carries TRBV7-9 and TRBJ2-7; 10 nucleotides line up with TRBD1. This CDR3 spans 14 amino acids. Germline CDR1 SEHNR, CDR2 FQNEAQ (reference sequence). Trimming cost V 5 bases and J 7 bases; bases outside gene matches: 8. The CDR3 here is CASSTRQGAEEQYF. The CDR3 nucleotides read TGTGCCAGCAGCACCAGACAGGGGGCGGAAGAGCAGTACTTC.

The genes are TRBV29-1 and TRBJ2-1; no reliable D call. Looked up from germline, CDR1 is SQVTM and CDR2 is ANQGSEA. V was cut by 1 base and J by 9 bases, with 13 bases left in between. The CDR3 has 13 residues. The CDR3 here is CSVEAFLNSEQFF. CDR3 DNA sequence: TGCAGCGTTGAAGCCTTCCTTAATAGTGAGCAGTTCTTC.

The rearrangement joins TRBV7-2 to TRBJ1-4; 7 bases are a match to TRBD1. The CDR3 extends over 15 amino acids. V shed 5 bases, J shed 3 bases, and the junction held 6 bases outside the gene matches. From germline, CDR1 is SGHTA and CDR2 FQGNSA. The chain's CDR3 is CASSPFGQANEKLFF. For the CDR3, the DNA is TGTGCCAGCAGCCCCTTTGGACAGGCTAATGAAAAACTGTTTTTT.

The V call is TRBV7-3, the J call TRBJ1-3, with 9 bases that match TRBD1. This CDR3 contains 15 residues. The germline gives CDR1 SGHTA, CDR2 FQGTGA. The V and J ends lost 2 bases and 2 bases, in that order; junction bases with no gene match: 1. The CDR3: CASSLGTGPGNTIYF. The CDR3 DNA reads TGTGCCAGCAGCTTAGGGACAGGGCCTGGAAACACCATATATTTT.

The gene calls are TRBV28 and TRBJ1-3; D ambiguous. Germline V CDR1 and CDR2: MDHEN, SYDVKM. The CDR3 contains 13 residues. Trimming took 7 bases from V and 2 from J, leaving 9 bases between them. As DNA, the CDR3 is TGTGCCAGCACCTACAGCCCTGGAAACACCATATATTTT. It encodes CASTYSPGNTIYF.

The chain links TRBV18 to TRBJ2-7; 8 positions agree with TRBD1. The V gene end was trimmed by 2 bases and the J gene end by 3 bases; junction bases not matched to a gene: 15. The CDR3 extends over 18 amino acids. Germline CDR1 reads KGHSH; CDR2 reads LQKENI. CDR3 in DNA: TGTGCCAGCTCACCAAAACTGCCAGTGACAGGGGCCAGCTACGAGCAGTACTTC. Protein product: CASSPKLPVTGASYEQYF. Drawing the rest from reference TRBV18 and TRBJ2-7, the complete variable domain is NAGVMQNPRHLVRRRGQEARLRCSPMKGHSHVYWYRQLPEEGLKFMVYLQKENIIDESGMPKERFSAEFPKEGPSILRIQQVVRGDSAAYFCASSPKLPVTGASYEQYFGPGTRLTVT.

The rearrangement uses TRBV4-1 and TRBJ2-6, with D uncertain. Germline V CDR1 and CDR2: MGHRA, YSYEKL. Between the trimmed V and J ends, which lost 4 bases and 1 base, there was a span of 11 bases. CDR3 length: 16 amino acids. The CDR3 sequence is CASSPSPRSGANVLTF. The CDR3 nucleotides are TGCGCCAGCAGCCCCTCTCCCCGGTCTGGGGCCAACGTCCTGACTTTC.

The genes are TRBV19 and TRBJ2-7, with 7 positions matching TRBD1. CDR3 length equals 15 residues. Per germline, CDR1 LNHDA and CDR2 SQIVND (reference sequence). The V gene end was trimmed by 5 bases and the J gene end by 2 bases; junction bases not matched to a gene: 9. The CDR3 bases are TGTGCCAGTAGTGATCCGAGACAGGGAACCTACGAGCAGTACTTC. Protein sequence: CASSDPRQGTYEQYF.

The V and J genes are TRBV5-1 and TRBJ2-1, with 7 bases that match TRBD2. Germline V gives CDR1 SGHRS, CDR2 YFSETQ. The J segment lost 8 bases and the V segment lost 0 bases, leaving 8 bases of the junction unmatched. The CDR3 has 15 amino acids. The CDR3 spells CASSLVGGLFDEQFF. For the CDR3, the DNA is TGCGCCAGCAGCTTGGTGGGGGGGTTATTCGATGAGCAGTTCTTC.

This sequence joins TRBV27 and TRBJ1-1; the D gene is possibly TRBD1 (5 bases). V lost 3 bases to trimming and J lost 2 bases, with 10 bases between them. The CDR3 contains 14 residues. Germline CDR1 MNHEY, CDR2 SMNVEV (reference sequence). The CDR3 is CASSFLGANTEAFF. The CDR3 DNA reads TGTGCCAGCAGTTTCCTAGGGGCCAACACTGAAGCTTTCTTT.

The chain joins TRBV9 to TRBJ1-4; TRBD1 might be the D (5 bases). There are 15 residues in the CDR3. V lost 0 bases to trimming and J lost 5 bases, with 11 bases between them. Germline values: CDR1 SGDLS, CDR2 YYNGEE. CDR3 protein: CASSVALGGNEKLFF. In DNA form, the CDR3 reads TGTGCCAGCAGCGTAGCTTTGGGGGGAAATGAAAAACTGTTTTTT.

The V and J genes are TRBV6-1 and TRBJ1-4, with a weak D call TRBD1 (6 bases). The germline V and J ends were trimmed by 4 bases and 7 bases, with 19 bases remaining between them. CDR3 length: 16 amino acids. From germline, CDR1 is MNHNS and CDR2 SASEGT. The CDR3 coding sequence is TGTGCCAGCAGTGCCACCTGGGGGGGGCGGGTTGAAAAACTGTTTTTT. Its protein product is CASSATWGGRVEKLFF.